Shown below are 21 T cell receptor beta chains from a single sample sequenced in a study of CD8 T cells in ankylosing spondylitis. General study points: For ankylosing spondylitis blood, a TCR beta motif of about eight highly homologous variants appeared characteristic.

TCRdb redid the calling of the 5' RACE reads with MiXCR, one entry per CDR3 protein. Of some 840,000 distinct CDR3 sequences in the sample, 12% were seen once. These receptors are not linked to any known antigen. Material for sequencing was blood, either unsorted or a sorted T cell fraction (not recorded which). The source of these receptors is a male donor with ankylosing spondylitis.

This clonotype showed up just a few times. V is TRBV11-2 and J is TRBJ2-5, with TRBD2 matching over 9 bases. The CDR3 has 17 residues. After removal of 1 base from V and 4 bases from J, the junction contained 10 bases not matched to a gene. Germline values: CDR1 SGHAT, CDR2 FQNNGV. The CDR3 sequence: CASSLVVGPAGGETQYF. Here the CDR3 DNA reads TGTGCCAGCAGCTTAGTGGTGGGGCCAGCGGGAGGAGAGACCCAGTACTTC.

This clonotype was picked up many times. This chain uses TRBV29-1 with TRBJ2-1; a weak D match, TRBD1 (5 bases). V lost 1 base and J 4 bases, leaving 8 bases between the germline ends. Germline V gene lookup returns CDR1 SQVTM and CDR2 ANQGSEA. This CDR3 has 13 amino acids. CDR3 in amino acids: CSVEVGLYNEQFF. The CDR3 DNA sequence: TGCAGCGTTGAAGTGGGGCTTTACAATGAGCAGTTCTTC.

This clonotype has only a few counts. The V gene is TRBV7-2, the J gene TRBJ2-2, with a possible D match to TRBD1 (5 bases). The CDR3 is 17 amino acids. Germline V gene sequence: CDR1 SGHTA, CDR2 FQGNSA. V dropped 3 bases and J dropped 1 base, with 15 bases sitting between them. CDR3 residues: CASSLATVGMNTGELFF. CDR3 bases: TGTGCCAGCAGCTTGGCGACAGTGGGTATGAACACCGGGGAGCTGTTTTTT.

DNA for the CDR3: TGCAGTGCCCCCCTTTGGGGGATCAGCTCCTACAATGAGCAGTTCTTC. Residues: CSAPLWGISSYNEQFF. The chain uses TRBV20-1 and TRBJ2-1; D is possibly TRBD1 or TRBD2 (5 bases each). Germline-derived CDR1 and CDR2 are DFQATT and SNEGSKA (reference sequence). This CDR3 is 16 amino acids long. V was shortened by 6 bases and J by 0 bases, with 18 bases between the two germline ends.

This clonotype has at least ten counts. The rearrangement joins TRBV24-1 to TRBJ2-7; TRBD2 matches 7 bases. Germline V gene data show CDR1 as KGHDR and CDR2 as SFDVKD. This CDR3 has 16 amino acids. The V and J ends lost 4 bases and 3 bases, in that order; junction bases with no gene match: 11. The CDR3 coding sequence is TGTGCCACCAGTGACTCCCTAGGAGCGGGGAACTACGAGCAGTACTTC. As protein: CATSDSLGAGNYEQYF.

In this sample, this clonotype turned up many times. This chain connects TRBV7-2 to TRBJ1-2, with D uncertain. V lost 3 bases to trimming and J lost 2 bases, with 10 bases between them. Germline CDR1 is SGHTA and CDR2 is FQGNSA. This CDR3 region has 14 residues. The CDR3 sequence is CASSFSGNNYGYTF. The CDR3 DNA reads TGTGCCAGCAGCTTCTCAGGAAACAACTATGGCTACACCTTC.

The table lists this clonotype with a few counts. The chain carries TRBV20-1 and TRBJ2-1; TRBD2 matches 13 bases. The germline V gene has CDR1 DFQATT and CDR2 SNEGSKA (reference sequence). V dropped 6 bases and J dropped 0; count of bases not matched to a gene: 5. The CDR3 loop spans 16 amino acids. As DNA, the CDR3 is TGCAGTGCGGGGACTAGCGGGGACAGCTCCTACAATGAGCAGTTCTTC. Encoded protein: CSAGTSGDSSYNEQFF.

The V gene is TRBV11-2, the J gene TRBJ2-1, with D maybe TRBD2 (5 bases). Germline CDR1 is SGHAT and CDR2 is FQNNGV. V was trimmed by 5 bases and J by 0 bases, leaving 17 bases between them. The CDR3 spans 17 residues. As DNA, the CDR3 is TGTGCCAGCAGCCTAGCACGTGGGTTGGGCTCCTACAATGAGCAGTTCTTC. It codes for CASSLARGLGSYNEQFF. Full variable domain (rest looked up from reference TRBV11-2 and TRBJ2-1): EAGVAQSPRYKIIEKRQSVAFWCNPISGHATLYWYQQILGQGPKLLIQFQNNGVVDDSQLPKDRFSAERLKGVDSTLKIQPAKLEDSAVYLCASSLARGLGSYNEQFFGPGTRLTVL.

Only a few counts were recorded for this clonotype. This chain joins TRBV11-1 and TRBJ1-3; 7 bases map to TRBD1. The CDR3 is 18 amino acids. Germline values: CDR1 SGHAT, CDR2 FQDESV (reference sequence). V lost 3 bases, J lost 0 bases, and 11 bases stayed unmatched. The CDR3 sequence is CASSFVPGGRSSGNTIYF. The CDR3 nucleotides are TGTGCCAGCAGCTTTGTGCCAGGGGGGAGAAGCTCTGGAAACACCATATATTTT.

The rearrangement joins TRBV7-2 to TRBJ2-5; 10 bases are shared with TRBD2. The CDR3 totals 16 residues. Germline V lookup: CDR1 SGHTA, CDR2 FQGNSA. Trimming took 2 bases from V and 7 from J; bases not matched to a gene: 10. The CDR3 DNA reads as TGTGCCAGCAGCTTATCCGTAGCGGGGGGATCTGTGACCCAGTACTTC. It is translated as CASSLSVAGGSVTQYF.

The chain is built from TRBV28 and TRBJ2-4, with 9 bases fitting TRBD2. Germline V gene lookup returns CDR1 MDHEN and CDR2 SYDVKM. The ends lost 8 bases at V and 2 bases at J; junction bases unmatched: 1. This CDR3 is 13 amino acids long. CDR3 bases: TGTGCCAGCGCTAGCGGGACCAAAAACATTCAGTACTTC. This translates into CASASGTKNIQYF.

This clonotype has just a few counts. The chain carries TRBV6-5 and TRBJ2-1; 9 nucleotides agree with TRBD2. Trimming at V came to 1 base and at J to 7 bases, leaving 11 bases not matched to a gene. Germline assignment: CDR1 MNHEY and CDR2 SVGAGI. The CDR3 length is 17 residues. CDR3 nucleotides: TGTGCCAGCAGTTACTTGAGACTAGCGGAGAGAGGGAATGAGCAGTTCTTC. Amino acid sequence: CASSYLRLAERGNEQFF.

The sample holds many counts of this clonotype. A read error may produce the germline difference seen at one junction end. The V and J genes are TRBV5-1 and TRBJ2-2, with D possibly being TRBD2 (5 bases). From germline, CDR1 is SGHRS and CDR2 YFSETQ. The CDR3 runs 13 residues. The CDR3 nucleotides are TGTGCCAGCAGCTCTCGGGGCACCGGGGAGCTGTTTTTT. Translated, it gives CASSSRGTGELFF.

The V gene is TRBV5-1, the J gene TRBJ2-1; tentatively, D is TRBD2 (5 bases). The V and J ends lost 0 bases and 7 bases respectively, with 14 bases between them. The germline gives CDR1 SGHRS, CDR2 YFSETQ. The CDR3 has 15 residues. CDR3 amino acids: CASSLVAPGRNEQFF. In nucleotides, the CDR3 is TGCGCCAGCAGCTTGGTAGCGCCCGGACGTAATGAGCAGTTCTTC.

The table lists this clonotype with a few counts. This chain joins TRBV10-3 and TRBJ2-1; 7 positions agree with TRBD1. CDR1 and CDR2 from the germline V gene are ENHRY and SYGVKD. CDR3 size: 13 residues. The ends lost 9 bases at V and 3 bases at J; junction bases unmatched: 5. The CDR3 here is CAIRGDSYNEQFF. The CDR3 DNA is TGTGCCATACGAGGGGACAGCTACAATGAGCAGTTCTTC.

This chain joins TRBV11-1 and TRBJ2-6; the D is unclear. The V gene's germline CDR1 is SGHAT and CDR2 FQDESV (reference sequence). The CDR3 runs to 20 residues. V lost 4 bases, J lost 2 bases, and 24 bases lay in between. CDR3 coding DNA: TGTGCCAGCAGCTCTACACTTCCGGGCCAAGTTGGTGCTGGGGCCAACGTCCTGACTTTC. Its protein product is CASSSTLPGQVGAGANVLTF.

The rearrangement links TRBV28 to TRBJ2-5; 8 bases match TRBD2. The trim removed 5 bases at V and 5 bases at J, leaving 13 bases unmatched. The length of the CDR3 is 16 residues. The germline CDR1 and CDR2 sequences are MDHEN and SYDVKM. The DNA of the CDR3 is TGTGCCAGCAGTACGGGGGGGGAAGGCGATCGGGAGACCCAGTACTTC. Protein product: CASSTGGEGDRETQYF.

The V call is TRBV24-1, the J call TRBJ2-5; TRBD2 aligns across 7 bases. The CDR3 contains 17 residues. The V and J ends lost 1 base and 5 bases, in that order; junction bases with no gene match: 12. The germline V gene encodes CDR1 KGHDR and CDR2 SFDVKD. The CDR3: CATSDLRQAGRGETQYF. In nucleotides, the CDR3 is TGTGCCACCAGTGATTTACGCCAAGCGGGGAGAGGCGAGACCCAGTACTTC.

This clonotype was counted ten times or more. This rearrangement joins TRBV15 to TRBJ1-1; D is unresolved. Trimming shortened V by 0 bases and J by 8 bases, and 10 bases separated the two germline ends. The germline gives CDR1 LNHNV, CDR2 YYDKDF (reference sequence). This CDR3 is built from 13 residues. CDR3 loop: CATSRDAEIEAFF. CDR3 DNA: TGTGCCACCAGCAGAGATGCGGAGATAGAAGCTTTCTTT.

The table lists this clonotype with a few counts. J is TRBJ2-3 and V is TRBV6-2 or TRBV6-3; tentatively, D is TRBD1 (6 bases). Germline assignment: CDR1 MNHEY and CDR2 SVGEGT. V shed 3 bases and J shed 7 bases, with 35 bases lying between them. The CDR3 runs to 21 residues. The CDR3, as DNA: TGTGCCAGCAGTTATCCAACCCCCTCCGGACAGACAAACTTCGCCTCCAATACGCAGTATTTT. This gives the protein CASSYPTPSGQTNFASNTQYF.

This clonotype was seen many times. The chain has TRBV6-5 and TRBJ1-6; D is uncertain. V shed 1 base and J shed 9 bases, with 7 bases lying between them. Germline V gene data show CDR1 as MNHEY and CDR2 as SVGAGI. The CDR3 contains 13 residues. The DNA of the CDR3 is TGTGCCAGCAGTTACTTGAGGGTTTCACCCCTCCACTTT. Amino acid sequence: CASSYLRVSPLHF.